This is a list of T cell receptor beta chains from one sample in a study of blood T cell repertoires in COVID-19. TCRdb keeps only in-frame clones here, not all; method: immunoSEQ multiplex PCR. In the table there are about 440,000 clones, approximately 90% of which are singletons. Specimen: PBMCs or T cells enriched from blood (not recorded which). The receptors originated from a woman aged 18-35 years with acute COVID-19. The CDR3 runs from the conserved cysteine through the conserved F or W. A D gene is named only where the DNA matches it firmly. Clone sizes are given selectively: once, few, many, or a class where the clone is expanded.

v_call	cdr3_length	d_call	j_call	clone_size	cdr3_nt	cdr3_aa
TRBV5-1	15	NA	TRBJ1-4	NA	TGCGCCAGCAGCTGGGGGACAACAACTAATGAAAAACTGTTTTTT	CASSWGTTTNEKLFF
TRBV6-4	15	NA	TRBJ2-1	NA	TGTGCCACCTCTAGACAGGTAGGATCCTACAATGAGCAGTTCTTC	CATSRQVGSYNEQFF
TRBV15	15	NA	TRBJ2-7	NA	TGTGCCACCAGCAGAGATGAGACAGTAGGCTCCGAGCAGTACTTC	CATSRDETVGSEQYF
TRBV6-2/TRBV6-3	13	NA	TRBJ2-7	NA	TGTGCCAGCAGTTACGTACTTTCCTACGAGCAGTACTTC	CASSYVLSYEQYF
TRBV11-2	14	NA	TRBJ2-1	NA	TGTGCCAGCAGCTTAGTAGTACGTCCCAATGAGCAGTTCTTC	CASSLVVRPNEQFF
TRBV19	17	TRBD1	TRBJ1-5	NA	TGTGCCAGCAGTTACACCCATACAGGGGCCGGCAATCAGCCCCAGCATTTT	CASSYTHTGAGNQPQHF
TRBV7-8	16	TRBD1	TRBJ1-5	once	TGTGCCAGCAGCTTAGGAGGGACAGGGTCCAATCAGCCCCAGCATTTT	CASSLGGTGSNQPQHF
TRBV12-3/TRBV12-4	13	TRBD1	TRBJ1-1	NA	TGTGCCAGCAGTAGGGGACAGTACACTGAAGCTTTCTTT	CASSRGQYTEAFF
TRBV6-5	15	TRBD1	TRBJ1-2	NA	TGTGCCAGCAGTTACCTCGGACAGGCCTACTATGGCTACACCTTC	CASSYLGQAYYGYTF
TRBV6-5	11	NA	TRBJ2-2	NA	TGTGCCAGCACTATCACCGGGGAGCTGTTTTTT	CASTITGELFF
TRBV27	13	NA	TRBJ1-5	once	TGTGCCAGCAGTTTGGCCACCTATCAGCCCCAGCATTTT	CASSLATYQPQHF
TRBV3-1/TRBV3-2	14	NA	TRBJ1-4	NA	TGTGCCAGCAGCCAAGGGTCCTATAATGAAAAACTGTTTTTT	CASSQGSYNEKLFF
TRBV19	15	TRBD1	TRBJ1-4	once	TGTGCCAGTAGTCGACGGACAGGGACTAATGAAAAACTGTTTTTT	CASSRRTGTNEKLFF
TRBV3-1/TRBV3-2	13	NA	TRBJ2-4	NA	TGTGCCAGCAGCCAACTAGGTAAAAACATTCAGTACTTC	CASSQLGKNIQYF
TRBV4-1	16	TRBD1	TRBJ2-3	NA	TGCGCCAGCAGCCAATGGGGACAGGGAGGCACAGATACGCAGTATTTT	CASSQWGQGGTDTQYF
TRBV3-1/TRBV3-2	15	TRBD2	TRBJ2-1	NA	TGTGCCAGCAGCCAGTCCCCGGAGACTAGCGGGGGGCAGTTCTTC	CASSQSPETSGGQFF
TRBV3-1/TRBV3-2	13	NA	TRBJ1-3	NA	TGTGCCAGCAGCCAAACGGCTGGAAACACCATATATTTT	CASSQTAGNTIYF
TRBV11-3	15	TRBD1	TRBJ2-1	NA	TGTGCCAGCAGCTTGAGGACAGGGGCGTACAATGAGCAGTTCTTC	CASSLRTGAYNEQFF
TRBV25-1	12	TRBD1	TRBJ1-2	NA	TGTGCCAGCACTCAGGGGGTGAGAGGCTACACCTTC	CASTQGVRGYTF
TRBV7-7	15	TRBD1	TRBJ2-5	NA	TGTGCTAGCAGCGCACGAACAGGGGCAGGAGAGACCCAGTACTTC	CASSARTGAGETQYF
TRBV13	14	TRBD2	TRBJ2-2	NA	TGTGCCAGCAAGGCGGGGGCGAACACCGGGGAGCTGTTTTTT	CASKAGANTGELFF
TRBV9	16	TRBD1	TRBJ1-3	NA	TGTGCCAGCAGCGTAAGTGGGACAGCCTCTGGAAACACCATATATTTT	CASSVSGTASGNTIYF
TRBV7-9	16	TRBD1	TRBJ1-3	NA	TGTGCCAGCAGCCCCCGGACAGGGGGACCTGGAAACACCATATATTTT	CASSPRTGGPGNTIYF
TRBV28	14	NA	TRBJ2-7	NA	TGTGCCAGCAGTATTAGTACGAGCTCCTACGAGCAGTACTTC	CASSISTSSYEQYF
TRBV3-1/TRBV3-2	15	TRBD1	TRBJ1-2	few	TGTGCCAGCAGCCAACGAGGGACAGGGGTCTATGGCTACACCTTC	CASSQRGTGVYGYTF
TRBV7-2	15	TRBD2	TRBJ2-3	NA	TGTGCCAGCCGACGCCAAGCGGGGTTCACAGATACGCAGTATTTT	CASRRQAGFTDTQYF
TRBV30	14	NA	TRBJ2-5	few	TGTGCCTGGACTCCCTACGGGGGAGTAGAGACCCAGTACTTC	CAWTPYGGVETQYF
TRBV3-1/TRBV3-2	16	TRBD2	TRBJ2-5	once	TGTGCCAGCAGCCAAAACCTAGCGGGGTTCCAAGAGACCCAGTACTTC	CASSQNLAGFQETQYF
TRBV3-1/TRBV3-2	13	NA	TRBJ1-1	NA	TGTGCCAGCAGCCAACGCGGGGGCAAAGAAGCTTTCTTT	CASSQRGGKEAFF
TRBV11-2	13	NA	TRBJ2-3	NA	TGTGCCAGCAGCTTAGCCCCCCGTGATACGCAGTATTTT	CASSLAPRDTQYF
TRBV28	13	TRBD2	TRBJ2-7	NA	TGTGCCAGCAGCACACTAGCGGCCTACGAGCAGTACTTC	CASSTLAAYEQYF
TRBV10-1	16	TRBD2	TRBJ2-2	NA	TGCGCCAGCAGTGAGGGACTAGCGGGAGTAGCGGGGGAGCTGTTTTTT	CASSEGLAGVAGELFF
TRBV24-1	16	TRBD2	TRBJ2-3	NA	TGTGCCACCAGTGACTCTCTAGCGGGAGTTTTAGATACGCAGTATTTT	CATSDSLAGVLDTQYF
TRBV13	16	NA	TRBJ2-6	NA	TGTGCCAGCAGCTTAGGAACAGGGTCTGGGGCCAACGTCCTGACTTTC	CASSLGTGSGANVLTF
TRBV27	14	NA	TRBJ1-1	NA	TGTGCCAGCGGGAGTAACGTTTGGAACACTGAAGCTTTCTTT	CASGSNVWNTEAFF
TRBV6-5	14	TRBD1	TRBJ2-3	few	TGTGCCAGCAGTAAACGGGACAGATCAGATACGCAGTATTTT	CASSKRDRSDTQYF
TRBV27	14	NA	TRBJ2-3	once	TGTGCCAGCAGTAGGGACGGGAGTACAGATACGCAGTATTTT	CASSRDGSTDTQYF
TRBV7-6	15	TRBD2	TRBJ2-1	NA	TGTGCCAGCAGCTTAGTACTAGCGGGAGAGGATGAGCAGTTCTTC	CASSLVLAGEDEQFF
TRBV27	17	TRBD1	TRBJ1-5	NA	TGTGCCAGCAGCTCGGGGACAGGGTTAGTAGGGATCCAGCCCCAGCATTTT	CASSSGTGLVGIQPQHF